The 21 T cell receptor beta chains in this list originate from one sample, sequenced in a study of T cells in Graves' hyperthyroidism and ophthalmopathy. TCR beta CDR3 region amplification was performed from RNA transcripts. A first-round RT-PCR of the TCR CDR3 used the HTBI primer set. Each CDR3 protein gets one entry after TCRdb re-called the multiplex PCR reads with MiXCR. The data contain about 530,000 distinct CDR3 sequences, under 20% of them singletons. The material sequenced was blood. These receptors were collected from a woman under 30 with Graves' ophthalmopathy.

The sample holds a few counts of this clonotype. This chain uses TRBV11-2 with TRBJ1-3; D might be TRBD1 (6 bases). The germline V gene has CDR1 SGHAT and CDR2 FQNNGV. The ends were cut back, 2 bases at V and 2 bases at J, with 13 bases in the middle. There are 16 residues in the CDR3. The chain's CDR3 is CASSLISTGTGNTIYF. Here the CDR3 DNA reads TGTGCCAGCAGCTTAATATCTACAGGGACTGGAAACACCATATATTTT.

This clonotype came up a few times. V is TRBV4-1 and J is TRBJ1-1; D may be TRBD1 (6 bases). V lost 4 bases to trimming and J lost 0 bases, with 9 bases between them. The CDR3 sequence is 14 residues long. Per germline, CDR1 MGHRA and CDR2 YSYEKL. The DNA of the CDR3 is TGCGCCAGCAGCCGGGACACCCTGAACACTGAAGCTTTCTTT. Translated: CASSRDTLNTEAFF.

J is TRBJ1-2 and V is TRBV27, with 9 bases aligning to TRBD1. The CDR3 covers 14 residues. The V gene's germline CDR1 is MNHEY and CDR2 SMNVEV (reference sequence). After removal of 6 bases from V and 6 bases from J, the junction contained 8 bases not matched to a gene. The CDR3: CASRPGTGRDGYTF. DNA of the CDR3: TGTGCCAGCAGGCCGGGGACAGGGAGAGATGGCTACACCTTC.

Only a few counts were recorded for this clonotype. The chain uses TRBV12-3 or TRBV12-4 and TRBJ2-7; 10 bases align to TRBD2. V lost 6 bases and J lost 0; bases outside the gene matches: 5. The CDR3 is 15 amino acids. The CDR3 DNA reads TGTGCCAGCAGGACGGGGACTAGCGTCTCCTACGAGCAGTACTTC. Protein sequence: CASRTGTSVSYEQYF.

The V gene is TRBV12-3 or TRBV12-4, the J gene TRBJ2-5; D not certain. This CDR3 has 11 amino acids. The V and J ends lost 5 bases and 4 bases respectively, with 5 bases between them. CDR3 DNA sequence: TGTGCCAGCAGTCATCTAGAGACCCAGTACTTC. This encodes CASSHLETQYF.

This clonotype was detected ten times or more. The chain has TRBV6-1 and TRBJ1-1; no firm D call. Trimming removed 10 bases at V and 1 base at J, with 13 bases between. Germline V lookup: CDR1 MNHNS, CDR2 SASEGT. This CDR3 has 13 amino acids. In nucleotides, the CDR3 is TGTGCCACCGTGGGATGGAGGAACACTGAAGCTTTCTTT. The encoded protein is CATVGWRNTEAFF.

This clonotype was seen many times. The chain links TRBV6-1 to TRBJ2-7; 8 bases agree with TRBD2. Per the germline V gene, CDR1 is MNHNS and CDR2 is SASEGT. This CDR3 has 14 amino acids. The V and J ends lost 10 bases and 0 bases, in that order; junction bases with no gene match: 8. The CDR3 is CATSSGGPSYEQYF. CDR3 nucleotide sequence: TGTGCCACCTCCTCGGGGGGGCCCTCCTACGAGCAGTACTTC.

V and J are TRBV13 and TRBJ1-1, with D hard to call. CDR3 length: 13 amino acids. From germline, CDR1 is PRHDT and CDR2 FYEKMQ (reference sequence). Trimming cost V 4 bases and J 6 bases, with 12 bases left between them. CDR3 in DNA: TGTGCCAGCAGCTCGGACGAGAGGGCTGAAGCTTTCTTT. Translated: CASSSDERAEAFF.

The chain recombines TRBV6-2 or TRBV6-3 with TRBJ2-7; D is undetermined. Deletions cut 0 bases from V and 6 bases from J, with 18 bases between. Germline-derived CDR1 and CDR2 are MNHEY and SVGEGT. The CDR3 contains 16 residues. The CDR3 reads CASSYSLFPVMLEQYF. In nucleotides, the CDR3 is TGTGCCAGCAGTTACTCGTTATTTCCGGTCATGCTCGAGCAGTACTTC.

The rearrangement joins TRBV11-2 to TRBJ1-3, with 7 bases matching TRBD1. This CDR3 comprises 14 residues. Losses at the gene ends were 5 bases for V and 2 bases for J; bases not matched to a gene: 3. Germline V gene sequence: CDR1 SGHAT, CDR2 FQNNGV. This chain's CDR3 is CASSIDRAGNTIYF. Here the CDR3 DNA reads TGTGCCAGCAGCATTGACAGGGCTGGAAACACCATATATTTT.

V and J are TRBV10-3 and TRBJ1-2, with no clear D. The CDR3 sequence is 14 residues long. Germline lookup yields CDR1 ENHRY and CDR2 SYGVKD. The V end was cut by 4 bases, the J end by 5 bases, with 14 bases between. CDR3 loop: CAISGSSSLYGYTF. The CDR3 bases are TGTGCCATCAGTGGGTCGAGCAGCCTATATGGCTACACCTTC.

This clonotype was detected many times. The V and J genes are TRBV6-2 or TRBV6-3 and TRBJ2-2; D gene ambiguous. Trimming cost V 6 bases and J 0 bases, with 14 bases left between them. CDR1 MNHEY and CDR2 SVGEGT come from the germline V gene. The CDR3 loop spans 16 amino acids. The CDR3 region has the DNA TGTGCCAGCAGGGAGCCCCTTAGTACGAACACCGGGGAGCTGTTTTTT. This codes for CASREPLSTNTGELFF.

This clonotype was observed at least ten times. The rearrangement links TRBV6-1 to TRBJ1-5; TRBD1 might be the D (5 bases). Looked up from germline, CDR1 is MNHNS and CDR2 is SASEGT. The CDR3 consists of 14 residues. Trimming removed 5 bases at V and 7 bases at J, with 15 bases between. In DNA, the CDR3 is TGTGCCAGCAGTTGGGCGGGGGTTGGCCAGCCCCAGCATTTT. This gives the protein CASSWAGVGQPQHF.

The chain joins TRBV28 to TRBJ2-5; a possible D gene is TRBD1 (5 bases). Trimming removed 7 bases at V and 3 bases at J, with 12 bases between. This CDR3 has 13 amino acids. CDR1 is MDHEN, CDR2 SYDVKM, per germline. The CDR3 DNA reads as TGTGCCAGCACCCCAGGGCGAGAAGAGACCCAGTACTTC. It translates to CASTPGREETQYF. Variable domain in full (rest from reference TRBV28 and TRBJ2-5): DVKVTQSSRYLVKRTGEKVFLECVQDMDHENMFWYRQDPGLGLRLIYFSYDVKMKEKGDIPEGYSVSREKKERFSLILESASTNQTSMYLCASTPGREETQYFGPGTRLLVL.

This clonotype has a count of ten or more. The J gene is TRBJ2-3, the V gene TRBV30; D gene uncertain. Germline CDR1 and CDR2: GTSNPN and SVGIG (reference sequence). The CDR3 is 15 amino acids. V lost 3 bases and J 6 bases, leaving 19 bases between the germline ends. Here the CDR3 reads CAWRRRDPARDTQYF. CDR3 coding DNA: TGTGCCTGGAGGAGAAGGGATCCTGCGCGGGATACGCAGTATTTT.

The chain has TRBV6-1 and TRBJ1-1; D remains ambiguous. Per germline, CDR1 MNHNS and CDR2 SASEGT. The CDR3 extends over 15 amino acids. Trimming removed 1 base from V and 0 bases from J, with 9 bases in between. The CDR3: CASSEDGSLNTEAFF. The CDR3 coding sequence is TGTGCCAGCAGTGAAGATGGGAGTTTGAACACTGAAGCTTTCTTT.

This clonotype has at least ten counts. This chain uses TRBV2 with TRBJ2-2, with 8 bases that match TRBD2. Trimming took 8 bases from V and 7 from J; bases not matched to a gene: 6. This CDR3 contains 13 residues. The germline V gene has CDR1 SNHLY and CDR2 FYNNEI. This CDR3 reads CASQGLVGGELFF. CDR3 coding DNA: TGTGCCAGCCAGGGACTAGTCGGCGGGGAGCTGTTTTTT.

This clonotype was seen at least ten times. The V gene is TRBV11-1, the J gene TRBJ2-1; the match to TRBD1 covers 7 bases. The CDR3 extends over 15 amino acids. Germline values: CDR1 SGHAT, CDR2 FQDESV (reference sequence). V lost 1 base to trimming and J lost 7 bases; unmatched junction nucleotides: 7. CDR3 bases: TGTGCCAGCAGCTTAGGTGGGGGACAGTCTAATGAGCAGTTCTTC. Protein product: CASSLGGGQSNEQFF.

The chain recombines TRBV5-1 with TRBJ2-1, with 7 bases fitting TRBD2. The CDR3 runs 15 residues. The J segment lost 3 bases and the V segment lost 2 bases, leaving 5 bases of the junction unmatched. Germline CDR1 and CDR2: SGHRS and YFSETQ. The CDR3: CASSFGGSLYNEQFF. CDR3 coding DNA: TGCGCCAGCAGCTTCGGGGGGAGCCTCTACAATGAGCAGTTCTTC.

This clonotype was found many times. This chain joins TRBV20-1 and TRBJ1-5; D may be TRBD1 (5 bases). Germline V gene lookup returns CDR1 DFQATT and CDR2 SNEGSKA (reference sequence). Trimming left V 1 base short and J 7 bases short, with 8 bases between. This CDR3 region has 12 residues. CDR3 residues: CSARAGEQPQHF. The CDR3 DNA reads as TGCAGTGCTAGAGCGGGGGAACAGCCCCAGCATTTT.

This clonotype has only a few counts. V gene TRBV4-1 combines with J gene TRBJ2-1, with D perhaps TRBD1 or TRBD2 (6 bases each). Germline V CDR1 and CDR2: MGHRA, YSYEKL. This CDR3 is built from 17 residues. Deletions cut 4 bases from V and 5 bases from J, with 21 bases between. For the CDR3, the DNA is TGCGCCAGCAGCCCCAGAGGGGGGCTACCAGCTGACAATGAGCAGTTCTTC. Protein: CASSPRGGLPADNEQFF.